This T cell receptor (beta chain) comes out of a study of blood T cell repertoires in COVID-19. Study details: COVID-19 samples, acute and convalescent, were from the United States, Italy and Spain.

V dropped 1 base and J dropped 1; count of bases not matched to a gene: 3. The germline gives CDR1 MDHEN, CDR2 SYDVKM. The CDR3 sequence is 16 residues long. How the authors handled the data: Reference gene primer amplification gave estimated nucleated cell counts. Assay: immunoSEQ multiplex PCR; the TCRdb copy retains only in-frame clones and omits some. V, J and clone size were drawn from that table, and D and trimming were deduced from the DNA. This table has about 150,000 clones, about 88% appearing once. Specimen: peripheral blood. This TCR was recovered from a woman in her 70s with acute or convalescent COVID-19. The J gene is TRBJ2-2, the V gene TRBV28; 7 positions match TRBD1. The CDR3 nucleotides are TGTGCCAGCAGTTTATCCGGGACAGAGAACACCGGGGAGCTGTTTTTT. It translates to CASSLSGTENTGELFF.